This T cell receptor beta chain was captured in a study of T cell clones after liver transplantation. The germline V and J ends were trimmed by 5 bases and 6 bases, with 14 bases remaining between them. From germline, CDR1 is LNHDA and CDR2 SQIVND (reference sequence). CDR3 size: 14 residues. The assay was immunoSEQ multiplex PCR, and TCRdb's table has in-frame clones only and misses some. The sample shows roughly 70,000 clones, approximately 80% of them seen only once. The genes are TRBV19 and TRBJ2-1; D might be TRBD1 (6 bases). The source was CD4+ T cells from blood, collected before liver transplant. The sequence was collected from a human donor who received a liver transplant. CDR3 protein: CASSPRTDRNEQFF. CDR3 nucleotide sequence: TGTGCCAGTAGTCCCAGGACAGATCGCAATGAGCAGTTCTTC.